This passage covers 10 T cell receptor beta chains from one sample sequenced in a study of blood T cell repertoires in COVID-19 (dated by TCRdb to about 2020). The library was generated by the immunoSEQ multiplex PCR assay. TCRdb took over this immuneACCESS table, retaining in-frame rearrangements with V and J assigned. Such tables are incomplete; in checked studies, under half of the missing clones stem from an unresolved V gene, and the remainder is unexplained. Here the sample has 110,000 or so clones; approximately 80% occur a single time. Less than 45% of the sample is held by the ten biggest clonotypes. Specimen: peripheral blood. These receptors all stem from a man at least 80 years old with acute or convalescent COVID-19.

J is TRBJ2-1 and V is TRBV3-1 (or the pseudogene TRBV3-2); a possible D gene is TRBD2 (6 bases). Germline CDR1 is LGHDT and CDR2 is YNNKEL (reference sequence). V lost 7 bases and J lost 7, with 11 bases in between. There are 12 residues in the CDR3. The CDR3 reads CASNRLGNEQFF. CDR3 bases: TGTGCCAGCAATCGACTAGGGAATGAGCAGTTCTTC.

V gene TRBV27 combines with J gene TRBJ1-1; possible D gene TRBD1, 5 bases. The germline V gene has CDR1 MNHEY and CDR2 SMNVEV (reference sequence). Trimming removed 0 bases from V and 4 bases from J, with 6 bases in between. This CDR3 has 13 residues. This CDR3 reads CASSLSQGTEAFF. In DNA form, the CDR3 reads TGTGCCAGCAGTTTATCCCAGGGCACTGAAGCTTTCTTT.

This chain links TRBV10-3 with TRBJ2-7, with D possibly being TRBD1 (5 bases). This CDR3 comprises 12 residues. V lost 4 bases and J 3 bases, leaving 7 bases between the germline ends. Germline V gives CDR1 ENHRY, CDR2 SYGVKD. In DNA form, the CDR3 reads TGTGCCATCAGTGTGACAGTCTACGAGCAGTACTTC. Translating gives CAISVTVYEQYF.

Details on this clone: The sample contains more than one DNA sequence encoding this CDR3. The chain carries TRBV7-2 and TRBJ1-4, with 9 bases aligning to TRBD1. V lost 1 base and J lost 8; bases outside the gene matches: 2. CDR3 length: 14 residues. Germline V gives CDR1 SGHTA, CDR2 FQGNSA. The CDR3 sequence is CASSLGQGGEKLFF. CDR3 nucleotides: TGTGCCAGCAGCTTAGGACAGGGGGGGGAAAAACTGTTTTTT. The full variable domain, completed using reference TRBV7-2 and TRBJ1-4, is GAGVSQSPSNKVTEKGKDVELRCDPISGHTALYWYRQSLGQGLEFLIYFQGNSAPDKSGLPSDRFSAERTGGSVSTLTIQRTQQEDSAVYLCASSLGQGGEKLFFGSGTQLSVL.

The chain employs TRBV20-1 and TRBJ2-3; 12 bases align to TRBD2. Germline V lookup: CDR1 DFQATT, CDR2 SNEGSKA (reference sequence). The length of the CDR3 is 15 residues. The J segment lost 10 bases and the V segment lost 3 bases, leaving 11 bases of the junction unmatched. CDR3 sequence: CSASPTSGGTGSQYF. The DNA of the CDR3 is TGCAGTGCTAGTCCAACTAGCGGGGGGACAGGATCGCAGTATTTT.

This chain connects TRBV5-1 to TRBJ1-1; D not certain. The CDR3 is made up of 14 amino acids. Germline V gene data show CDR1 as SGHRS and CDR2 as YFSETQ. Trimming shortened V by 0 bases and J by 2 bases, and 8 bases separated the two germline ends. CDR3 loop: CASSLGGFNTEAFF. In nucleotides, the CDR3 is TGCGCCAGCAGCTTGGGAGGATTTAACACTGAAGCTTTCTTT. The full variable domain, rest sourced from reference TRBV5-1 and TRBJ1-1, is KAGVTQTPRYLIKTRGQQVTLSCSPISGHRSVSWYQQTPGQGLQFLFEYFSETQRNKGNFPGRFSGRQFSNSRSEMNVSTLELGDSALYLCASSLGGFNTEAFFGQGTRLTVV.

The gene calls are TRBV27 and TRBJ2-2; no definite D call. V gave up 7 bases and J gave up 5 bases, with 8 bases separating them. Germline V gene data show CDR1 as MNHEY and CDR2 as SMNVEV (reference sequence). CDR3 length equals 12 residues. The CDR3 reads CASNGRTGELFF. Written as DNA, the CDR3 is TGTGCCAGCAATGGCAGGACCGGGGAGCTGTTTTTT.

The chain employs TRBV7-2 and TRBJ2-5, with TRBD2 identical over 12 bases. The CDR3 contains 16 residues. V was pared by 4 bases and J by 4 bases, with 7 bases of the junction left unmatched. Germline V gives CDR1 SGHTA, CDR2 FQGNSA. The CDR3 loop is CASSSRASGRGETQYF. Written as DNA, the CDR3 is TGTGCCAGCAGCTCACGGGCTAGCGGGAGGGGAGAGACCCAGTACTTC.

This chain uses TRBV6-5 with TRBJ1-2; tentatively, D is TRBD1 (6 bases). Germline V lookup: CDR1 MNHEY, CDR2 SVGAGI. The CDR3 extends over 14 amino acids. Deletions cut 0 bases from V and 8 bases from J, with 13 bases between. The CDR3 DNA follows: TGTGCCAGCAGTTACTCGGGGACATCCACAGGCTACACCTTC. Its protein product is CASSYSGTSTGYTF.

This sequence joins TRBV5-1 and TRBJ2-1; possibly TRBD1 for D (5 bases). Germline loops: CDR1 SGHRS, CDR2 YFSETQ. The CDR3 contains 14 residues. Trimming stripped 0 bases from V and 12 bases from J, with 16 bases between. For the CDR3, the DNA is TGCGCCAGCAGCTTGGGATCGACAGTTTCTGTGCAGTTCTTC. Amino acids: CASSLGSTVSVQFF.